This TCR beta chain is drawn from a study of T cell responses to AZD1222 COVID-19 vaccine. The repertoire was sequenced with immunoSEQ multiplex PCR; TCRdb's copy has only in-frame clones and lacks some. The table lists under 130,000 clones, roughly 90% of them singletons. The study's findings and limits: Sampling that yielded the repertoires occurred only after the peak T cell response. Targets within unmutated variant regions were reportedly found for nearly half of spike-specific TCRs. Baseline seropositivity characterized only a handful of AZD1222 recipients.

A note on this clone: Its antigen is unknown.

This clonotype originated in an adult in good health. The material was peripheral blood, obtained on day 0 of AZD1222 vaccination.

DNA of the CDR3: TGTGCCATCAGTGAGTCGGCGGTGGGGGACACTGAAGCTTTCTTT. Amino acids: CAISESAVGDTEAFF. The rearrangement links TRBV10-3 to TRBJ1-1; a weak D match, TRBD1 (5 bases). V lost 0 bases to trimming and J lost 3 bases, with 11 bases between them. Germline V gives CDR1 ENHRY, CDR2 SYGVKD. The CDR3 loop spans 15 amino acids.